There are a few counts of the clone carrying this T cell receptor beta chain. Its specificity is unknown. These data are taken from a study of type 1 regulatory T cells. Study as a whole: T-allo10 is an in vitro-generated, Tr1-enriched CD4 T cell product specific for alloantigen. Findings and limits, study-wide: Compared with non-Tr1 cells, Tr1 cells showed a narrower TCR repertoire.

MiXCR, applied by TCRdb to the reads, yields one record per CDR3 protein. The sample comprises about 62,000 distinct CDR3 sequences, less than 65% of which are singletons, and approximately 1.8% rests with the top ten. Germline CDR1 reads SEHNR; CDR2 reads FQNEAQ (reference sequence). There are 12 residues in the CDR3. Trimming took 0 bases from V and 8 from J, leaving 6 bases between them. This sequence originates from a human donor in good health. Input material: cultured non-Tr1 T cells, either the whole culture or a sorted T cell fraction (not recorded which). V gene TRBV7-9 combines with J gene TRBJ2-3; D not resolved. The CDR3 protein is CASSLAGGTQYF. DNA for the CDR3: TGTGCCAGCAGCTTAGCAGGCGGTACGCAGTATTTT.